Listed below are T cell receptor beta chains from one sample, sequenced in a study of T cell responses to AZD1222 COVID-19 vaccine. Only in-frame clones appear in the TCRdb table, and some are missing; sequencing was by immunoSEQ multiplex PCR. The sample lists some 130,000 clones, around 85% occurring once. Sample: peripheral blood, taken on day 0 of AZD1222 vaccination. The receptors were sampled from an adult in good health. Both conserved end residues are trimmed from each CDR3.

v_gene	j_gene	CDR3aa
TRBV28	TRBJ2-7	ASTQMGGQNYEQY
TRBV19	TRBJ2-7	ASSQSTGTGEQY
TRBV18	TRBJ1-5	ASSPRDSNQPQH
TRBV10-3	TRBJ1-4	AISEGRGQVNEKLF
TRBV19	TRBJ1-5	ASSPWDSSNQPQH
TRBV7-2	TRBJ2-1	ASSGEGRGRGNNEQF
TRBV5-4	TRBJ2-2	ASSPDRSTGELF
TRBV7-9	TRBJ1-1	ASTKPTGVMNTEAF
TRBV19	TRBJ1-1	ASKYPGQGASEAF
TRBV24-1	TRBJ2-7	ATSEGGAPYEQY
TRBV5-1	TRBJ1-2	ASKKQPSNYGYT
TRBV21-1	TRBJ2-7	ASSKRDTYEQY
TRBV6-1	TRBJ2-1	ASSEGPSRAEQF
TRBV4-1	TRBJ2-1	ASSQEYGQGFNEQF
TRBV15	TRBJ2-7	ATSRDPGAEQY
TRBV28	TRBJ2-1	ASSFVGVGRYNEQF
TRBV19	TRBJ1-6	ASNIGSNNSPLH
TRBV5-1	TRBJ2-3	ASSLGQGAPTSTDTQY
TRBV24-1	TRBJ2-3	ATSATAGTDTQY
TRBV7-8	TRBJ1-4	ASSPVGGRSEKLF
TRBV9	TRBJ2-2	ASSWGNTGELF
TRBV2	TRBJ1-3	ASSEIRNTIY
TRBV7-8	TRBJ2-1	ASRVGSSGSNEQF
TRBV10-2	TRBJ1-6	ASSESGQTGSPLH
TRBV5-1	TRBJ1-2	ASSFGQGAYGYT
TRBV3-1/TRBV3-2	TRBJ1-1	ASSQTGGLAF
TRBV3-1/TRBV3-2	TRBJ2-2	ASSQELGRVGELF
TRBV19	TRBJ1-1	ASSLQGGDTEAF
TRBV19	TRBJ2-3	ASKGTTDTQY
TRBV6-1	TRBJ1-5	ASSLGQDSNQPQH
TRBV29-1	TRBJ1-3	SVERRFSGNTIY
TRBV4-1	TRBJ1-2	ASSQAGQGGNYGYT
TRBV27	TRBJ2-7	ASSATVPPYEQY
TRBV28	TRBJ2-3	ATQDHEDTQY
TRBV6-1	TRBJ1-5	ASSERGRPNQPQH
TRBV19	TRBJ2-7	ASSIEGTAYYEQY
TRBV5-1	TRBJ1-6	ASSPDPESPLH
TRBV28	TRBJ2-5	ASRGLAGGGETQY
TRBV7-9	TRBJ2-2	ASQQGADTGELF
TRBV5-1	TRBJ1-2	ASSTDRDHGYT
TRBV5-8	TRBJ2-2	ASSLGTRQDTGELF
TRBV5-4	TRBJ2-3	ASSPGTSGSTDTQY
TRBV14	TRBJ2-1	ASSQDEWDGGLNEQF
TRBV6-5	TRBJ2-1	ASNAGRSNEQF
TRBV20-1	TRBJ1-1	SASLDAQNTEAF
TRBV28	TRBJ2-7	ASSPSSGVPLYEQY
TRBV5-1	TRBJ1-4	ASSLNGLTNEKLF
TRBV5-5	TRBJ2-7	ASSGTGRGARQRRSEQY
TRBV5-1	TRBJ2-5	ASSSAGAGSRETQY
TRBV9	TRBJ1-1	ASSAGVGGAEAF
TRBV7-3	TRBJ2-1	ASSVTRGEQF
TRBV30	TRBJ1-4	AWSESWQEKLF
TRBV19	TRBJ2-5	ASRPPGLAGGQETQY
TRBV6-2/TRBV6-3	TRBJ1-2	ASSPPGQGGYGYT
TRBV5-1	TRBJ2-2	ASSFRVEATGELF
TRBV28	TRBJ2-5	ASSSPGRAGETQY
TRBV3-1/TRBV3-2	TRBJ1-2	ASRRQGRDYGYT